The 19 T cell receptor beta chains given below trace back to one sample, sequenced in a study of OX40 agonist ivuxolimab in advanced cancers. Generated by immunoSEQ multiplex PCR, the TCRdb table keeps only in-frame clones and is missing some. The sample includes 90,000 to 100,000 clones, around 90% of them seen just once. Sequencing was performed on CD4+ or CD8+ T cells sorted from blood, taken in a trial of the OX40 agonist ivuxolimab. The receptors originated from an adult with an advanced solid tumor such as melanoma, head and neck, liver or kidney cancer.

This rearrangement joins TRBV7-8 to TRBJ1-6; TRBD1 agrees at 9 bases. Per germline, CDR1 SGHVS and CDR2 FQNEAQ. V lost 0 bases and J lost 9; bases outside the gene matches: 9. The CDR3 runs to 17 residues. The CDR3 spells CASSLATGGLIGSPLHF. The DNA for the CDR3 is TGTGCCAGCAGCTTAGCGACAGGGGGACTTATAGGTTCACCCCTCCACTTT.

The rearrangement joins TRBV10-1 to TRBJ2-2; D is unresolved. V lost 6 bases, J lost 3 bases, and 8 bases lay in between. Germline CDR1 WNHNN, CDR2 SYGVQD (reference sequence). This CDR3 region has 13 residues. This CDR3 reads CASSAMYTGELFF. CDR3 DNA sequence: TGCGCCAGCAGCGCCATGTACACCGGGGAGCTGTTTTTT.

CDR3 region: CASSLERGQPGEQYF. The CDR3 DNA reads TGTGCCAGCAGCTTAGAACGAGGACAGCCCGGCGAGCAGTACTTC. The chain combines TRBV11-2 with TRBJ2-7, with D maybe TRBD1 (6 bases). With 0 bases removed from V and 6 bases from J, the gap between germline ends came to 15 bases. The CDR3 is 15 residues long. The germline CDR1 and CDR2 sequences are SGHAT and FQNNGV.

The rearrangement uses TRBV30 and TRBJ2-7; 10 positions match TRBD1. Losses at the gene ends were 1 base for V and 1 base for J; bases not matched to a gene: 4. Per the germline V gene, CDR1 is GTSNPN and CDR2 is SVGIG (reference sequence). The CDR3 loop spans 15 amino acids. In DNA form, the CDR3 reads TGTGCCTGGAGTGGTGGGGACAGGGGTTCCTACGAGCAGTACTTC. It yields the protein CAWSGGDRGSYEQYF.

The chain's CDR3 is CASTQAGNYQETQYF. CDR3 coding DNA: TGCGCCAGCACCCAAGCGGGGAACTACCAAGAGACCCAGTACTTC. The V gene is TRBV5-1, the J gene TRBJ2-5; 7 bases are shared with TRBD2. J lost 0 bases, V lost 6 bases, and 8 bases had no gene match. Per germline, CDR1 SGHRS and CDR2 YFSETQ. This CDR3 spans 15 amino acids. Complete variable domain (other parts from reference TRBV5-1 and TRBJ2-5): KAGVTQTPRYLIKTRGQQVTLSCSPISGHRSVSWYQQTPGQGLQFLFEYFSETQRNKGNFPGRFSGRQFSNSRSEMNVSTLELGDSALYLCASTQAGNYQETQYFGPGTRLLVL.

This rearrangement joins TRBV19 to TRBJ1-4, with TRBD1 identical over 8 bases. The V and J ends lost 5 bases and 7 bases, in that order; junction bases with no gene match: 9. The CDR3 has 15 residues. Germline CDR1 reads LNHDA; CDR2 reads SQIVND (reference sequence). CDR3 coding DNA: TGTGCCAGTAGTCCGACCCAGGGGGCTGTTGAAAAACTGTTTTTT. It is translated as CASSPTQGAVEKLFF.

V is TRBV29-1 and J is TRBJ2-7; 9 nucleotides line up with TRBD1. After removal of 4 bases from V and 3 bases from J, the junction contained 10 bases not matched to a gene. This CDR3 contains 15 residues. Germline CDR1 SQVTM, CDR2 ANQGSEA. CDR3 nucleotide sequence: TGCAGCGTTGCCCCCGGGACAGGGATCTTCTACGAGCAGTACTTC. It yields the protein CSVAPGTGIFYEQYF.

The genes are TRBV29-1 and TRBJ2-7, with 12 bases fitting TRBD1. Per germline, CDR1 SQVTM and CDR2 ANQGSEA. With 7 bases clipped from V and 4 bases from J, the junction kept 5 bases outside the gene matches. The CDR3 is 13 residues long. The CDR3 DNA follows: TGCAGCGCGGGACAGGGGGCCGAATACGAGCAGTACTTC. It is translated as CSAGQGAEYEQYF.

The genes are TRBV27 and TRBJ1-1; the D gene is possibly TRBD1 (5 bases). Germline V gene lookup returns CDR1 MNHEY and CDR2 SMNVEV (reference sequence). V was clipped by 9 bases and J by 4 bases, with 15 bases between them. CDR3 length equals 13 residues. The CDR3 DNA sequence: TGTGCCAGTTCCGCGCGGGGCGGCACTGAAGCTTTCTTT. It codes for CASSARGGTEAFF.

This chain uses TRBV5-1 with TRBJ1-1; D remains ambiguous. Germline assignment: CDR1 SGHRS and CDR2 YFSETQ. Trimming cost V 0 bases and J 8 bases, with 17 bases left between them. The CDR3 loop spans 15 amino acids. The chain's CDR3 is CASSLDGSGFYEAFF. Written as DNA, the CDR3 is TGCGCCAGCAGCTTGGATGGTTCGGGGTTTTACGAAGCTTTCTTT.

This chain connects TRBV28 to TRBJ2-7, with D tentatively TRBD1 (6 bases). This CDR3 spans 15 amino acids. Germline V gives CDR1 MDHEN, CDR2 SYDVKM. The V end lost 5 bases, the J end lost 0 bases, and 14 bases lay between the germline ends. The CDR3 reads CASSQTGTFSYEQYF. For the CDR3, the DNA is TGTGCCAGCAGTCAAACCGGGACATTCTCCTACGAGCAGTACTTC. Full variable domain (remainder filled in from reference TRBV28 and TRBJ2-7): DVKVTQSSRYLVKRTGEKVFLECVQDMDHENMFWYRQDPGLGLRLIYFSYDVKMKEKGDIPEGYSVSREKKERFSLILESASTNQTSMYLCASSQTGTFSYEQYFGPGTRLTVT.

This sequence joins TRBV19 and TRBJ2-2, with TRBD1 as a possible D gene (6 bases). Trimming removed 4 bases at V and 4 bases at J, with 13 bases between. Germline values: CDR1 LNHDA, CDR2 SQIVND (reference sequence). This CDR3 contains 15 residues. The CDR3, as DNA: TGTGCCAGTAGTACCGTCGGCAGGGGCACCGGGGAGCTGTTTTTT. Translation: CASSTVGRGTGELFF. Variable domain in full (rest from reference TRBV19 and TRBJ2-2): DGGITQSPKYLFRKEGQNVTLSCEQNLNHDAMYWYRQDPGQGLRLIYYSQIVNDFQKGDIAEGYSVSREKKESFPLTVTSAQKNPTAFYLCASSTVGRGTGELFFGEGSRLTVL.

The CDR3 region has the DNA TGTGCCAGCTCACCACTATCGGGACAGATGAACACTGAAGCTTTCTTT. Its translation: CASSPLSGQMNTEAFF. The chain is built from TRBV18 and TRBJ1-1; 7 bases fit TRBD1. Germline lookup yields CDR1 KGHSH and CDR2 LQKENI. There are 16 residues in the CDR3. With 1 base clipped from V and 0 bases from J, the junction kept 5 bases outside the gene matches.

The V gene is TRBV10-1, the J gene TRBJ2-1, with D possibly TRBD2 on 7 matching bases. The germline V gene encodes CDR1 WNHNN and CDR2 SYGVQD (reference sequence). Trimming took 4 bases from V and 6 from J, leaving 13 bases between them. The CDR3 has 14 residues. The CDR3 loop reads CASSGGPGGNEQFF. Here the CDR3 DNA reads TGCGCCAGCAGTGGGGGGCCGGGGGGCAATGAGCAGTTCTTC.

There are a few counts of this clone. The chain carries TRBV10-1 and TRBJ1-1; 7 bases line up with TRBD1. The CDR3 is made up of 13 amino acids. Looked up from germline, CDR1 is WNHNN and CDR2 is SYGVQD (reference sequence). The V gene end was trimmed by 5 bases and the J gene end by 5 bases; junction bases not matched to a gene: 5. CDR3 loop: CASSRTGETEAFF. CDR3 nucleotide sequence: TGCGCCAGCAGTCGAACAGGGGAAACTGAAGCTTTCTTT.

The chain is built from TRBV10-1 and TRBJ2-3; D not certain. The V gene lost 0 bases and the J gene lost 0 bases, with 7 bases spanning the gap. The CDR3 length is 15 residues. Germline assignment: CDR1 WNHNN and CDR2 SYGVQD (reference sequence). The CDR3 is CASSESGSSTDTQYF. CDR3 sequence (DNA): TGCGCCAGCAGTGAGTCGGGGTCTAGCACAGATACGCAGTATTTT.

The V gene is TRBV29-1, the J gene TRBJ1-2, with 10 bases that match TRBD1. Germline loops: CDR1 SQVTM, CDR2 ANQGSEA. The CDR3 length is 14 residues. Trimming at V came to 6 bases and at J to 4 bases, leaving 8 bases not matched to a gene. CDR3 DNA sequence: TGCAGCGTGGCGACAGGGGGCTTCGGCTATGGCTACACCTTC. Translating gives CSVATGGFGYGYTF.

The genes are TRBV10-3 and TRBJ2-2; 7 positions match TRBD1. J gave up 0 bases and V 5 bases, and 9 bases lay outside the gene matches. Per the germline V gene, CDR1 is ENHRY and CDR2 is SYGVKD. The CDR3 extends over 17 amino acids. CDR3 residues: CAISSSTGNANTGELFF. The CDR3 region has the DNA TGTGCCATCAGTTCCTCGACAGGGAACGCGAACACCGGGGAGCTGTTTTTT.

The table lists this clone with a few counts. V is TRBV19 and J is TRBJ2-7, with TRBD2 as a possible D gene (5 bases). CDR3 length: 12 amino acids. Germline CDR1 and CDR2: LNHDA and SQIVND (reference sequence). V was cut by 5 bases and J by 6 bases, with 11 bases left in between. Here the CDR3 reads CASSFLSGEQYF. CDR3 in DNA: TGTGCCAGTAGTTTTCTCAGCGGCGAGCAGTACTTC.